A single sample gave rise to the 20 T cell receptor beta chains below, sequenced in a study of cytomegalovirus exposure and HLA in healthy donors. PCR used 60 Vbeta primers and 13 Jbeta primers. Data came from immunoSEQ multiplex PCR; TCRdb stores just in-frame clones and leaves some out. Of approximately 190,000 clones detected, around 83% appear once; the ten largest clones hold over 1.5%. Source material: PBMCs. Receptor source: a middle-aged man in good health and CMV-seropositive.

This clone was found once. The chain recombines TRBV19 with TRBJ2-5; 8 nucleotides line up with TRBD1. The CDR3 extends over 17 amino acids. The germline V gene encodes CDR1 LNHDA and CDR2 SQIVND (reference sequence). Trimming removed 2 bases from V and 2 bases from J; junction bases left unmatched: 10. The CDR3 reads CASSIFVGTGLQETQYF. The CDR3 DNA reads as TGTGCCAGTAGTATATTTGTCGGGACAGGCCTTCAAGAGACCCAGTACTTC.

This chain joins TRBV27 and TRBJ1-2; D remains unclear. There are 13 residues in the CDR3. CDR1 is MNHEY, CDR2 SMNVEV, per germline (reference sequence). The V gene lost 2 bases and the J gene lost 12 bases, with 16 bases spanning the gap. CDR3 sequence reads: CASSLSRQTENTF. CDR3 DNA: TGTGCCAGCAGTTTAAGTCGGCAAACAGAGAACACCTTC.

This chain joins TRBV5-1 and TRBJ1-2; 9 nucleotides line up with TRBD1. J lost 4 bases, V lost 0 bases, and 4 bases had no gene match. The CDR3 totals 15 residues. Germline CDR1 and CDR2: SGHRS and YFSETQ. The CDR3 reads CASSLAGQGFYGYTF. CDR3 bases: TGCGCCAGCAGCTTGGCCGGACAGGGGTTCTATGGCTACACCTTC.

The chain combines TRBV18 with TRBJ1-3; no firm D call. The CDR3 runs 15 residues. Trimming stripped 6 bases from V and 0 bases from J, with 12 bases between. The germline V gene encodes CDR1 KGHSH and CDR2 LQKENI. The CDR3 coding sequence is TGTGCCAGCTCTCTCGACTGGAACTCTGGAAACACCATATATTTT. Translating gives CASSLDWNSGNTIYF.

The CDR3: CASSPEPRGGWNIQYF. The CDR3 coding sequence is TGCGCCAGCAGCCCAGAACCGCGGGGGGGGTGGAACATTCAGTACTTC. V usage is TRBV5-1 and J usage is TRBJ2-4; 9 bases line up with TRBD2. Trimming cost V 4 bases and J 7 bases; bases outside gene matches: 12. The CDR3 totals 16 residues. Germline CDR1 and CDR2: SGHRS and YFSETQ.

This clone was counted a single time. This chain links TRBV19 with TRBJ2-7, with D tentatively TRBD1 (6 bases). Per germline, CDR1 LNHDA and CDR2 SQIVND (reference sequence). The ends were cut back, 4 bases at V and 5 bases at J, with 21 bases in the middle. This CDR3 spans 16 amino acids. In nucleotides, the CDR3 is TGTGCCAGTAGTAAAACGGGACACCCATCAACCCACGAGCAGTACTTC. Translation: CASSKTGHPSTHEQYF.

This chain uses TRBV5-1 with TRBJ2-2, with D tentatively TRBD1 (5 bases). This CDR3 is built from 13 residues. Germline CDR1 reads SGHRS; CDR2 reads YFSETQ. Trimming removed 3 bases at V and 3 bases at J, with 6 bases between. The CDR3 coding sequence is TGCGCCAGCAGCTCAGGGTACACCGGGGAGCTGTTTTTT. Its translation is CASSSGYTGELFF.

This chain links TRBV5-6 with TRBJ2-5, with D possibly being TRBD1 (5 bases). Trimming left V 4 bases short and J 10 bases short, with 17 bases between. The germline gives CDR1 SGHDT, CDR2 YYEEEE. The CDR3 loop spans 13 amino acids. Here the CDR3 reads CASSRDLIGDQYF. CDR3 bases: TGTGCCAGCAGCCGAGACCTGATAGGGGACCAGTACTTC.

This clone came up a few times. The rearrangement uses TRBV7-6 and TRBJ2-3, with D possibly being TRBD2 (6 bases). V was trimmed by 5 bases and J by 10 bases, leaving 16 bases between them. CDR3 size: 13 residues. Germline V gives CDR1 SGHVS, CDR2 FNYEAQ. Here the CDR3 reads CASSPSPGDAQYF. In DNA form, the CDR3 reads TGTGCCAGCAGCCCATCCCCGGGGGACGCGCAGTATTTT.

The chain carries TRBV5-6 and TRBJ1-2; D is unresolved. The CDR3 loop spans 13 amino acids. V dropped 2 bases and J dropped 6 bases, with 11 bases sitting between them. CDR1 is SGHDT, CDR2 YYEEEE, per germline. The chain's CDR3 is CASSFGGRDGYTF. CDR3 DNA sequence: TGTGCCAGCAGCTTTGGAGGAAGGGATGGCTACACCTTC.

This clone was picked up a small number of times. This sample also contains other DNA sequences that code for the same CDR3. This chain uses TRBV6-5 with TRBJ2-5; D not certain. Germline V CDR1 and CDR2: MNHEY, SVGAGI. There are 10 residues in the CDR3. Trimming removed 8 bases at V and 5 bases at J, with 6 bases between. CDR3 in DNA: TGTGCCAGCGGCAGGGAGACCCAGTACTTC. This translates into CASGRETQYF.

This clone was detected only a few times. The chain is built from TRBV2 and TRBJ1-2; 9 positions match TRBD1. The CDR3 is 14 residues long. The V gene end was trimmed by 5 bases and the J gene end by 8 bases; junction bases not matched to a gene: 9. Germline V gene sequence: CDR1 SNHLY, CDR2 FYNNEI. The chain's CDR3 is CASSRDRAGGGYTF. The DNA of the CDR3 is TGTGCCAGCAGTCGGGACAGGGCGGGAGGAGGCTACACCTTC. Based on the CDR3 plus reference TRBV2 and TRBJ1-2, the full variable domain is EPEVTQTPSHQVTQMGQEVILRCVPISNHLYFYWYRQILGQKVEFLVSFYNNEISEKSEIFDDQFSVERPDGSNFTLKIRSTKLEDSAMYFCASSRDRAGGGYTFGSGTRLTVV.

The chain recombines TRBV19 with TRBJ2-3; D is uncertain. Per germline, CDR1 LNHDA and CDR2 SQIVND (reference sequence). The CDR3 is made up of 12 amino acids. The germline V and J ends were trimmed by 6 bases and 4 bases, with 8 bases remaining between them. The DNA for the CDR3 is TGTGCCAGTAGACAGAGCTCAGATACGCAGTATTTT. It encodes CASRQSSDTQYF.

This clone was seen more than once but under ten times. The chain uses TRBV5-1 and TRBJ2-7; D might be TRBD1 (5 bases). Trimming pared 2 bases from V and 3 bases from J, leaving 18 bases between. The CDR3 runs 16 residues. The germline V gene has CDR1 SGHRS and CDR2 YFSETQ. CDR3 sequence reads: CASSFVTVSMYYEQYF. The DNA for the CDR3 is TGCGCCAGCAGCTTCGTGACAGTCTCGATGTACTACGAGCAGTACTTC.

The gene calls are TRBV5-1 and TRBJ2-7; TRBD2 is a possible D gene (6 bases). From germline, CDR1 is SGHRS and CDR2 YFSETQ. This CDR3 contains 15 residues. V lost 2 bases to trimming and J lost 4 bases, with 16 bases between them. The CDR3 sequence is CASSFPRGNDYEQYF. CDR3 DNA sequence: TGCGCCAGCAGCTTTCCTCGCGGGAACGATTACGAGCAGTACTTC.

The V and J genes are TRBV7-2 and TRBJ2-7, with unresolved D. This CDR3 is built from 14 residues. Trimming removed 1 base from V and 4 bases from J, with 11 bases in between. Germline CDR1 SGHTA, CDR2 FQGNSA. The chain's CDR3 is CASSLGSSQYEQYF. In nucleotides, the CDR3 is TGTGCCAGCAGCTTAGGTAGCTCCCAGTACGAGCAGTACTTC.

The CDR3 DNA is TGTGCCAGCAGTTACCCCGGACAGGGGGTGGGGTATGGCTACACCTTC. Protein product: CASSYPGQGVGYGYTF. The rearrangement links TRBV6-6 to TRBJ1-2; the match to TRBD1 covers 10 bases. The junction had 8 bases not matched to a gene; V was cut back by 2 bases and J by 5 bases. Per the germline V gene, CDR1 is MNHNY and CDR2 is SVGAGI (reference sequence). The CDR3 has 16 residues.

The chain links TRBV28 to TRBJ2-3; 7 bases agree with TRBD1. Losses at the gene ends were 10 bases for V and 2 bases for J; bases not matched to a gene: 12. CDR1 MDHEN and CDR2 SYDVKM come from the germline V gene. The CDR3 extends over 15 amino acids. The chain's CDR3 is CATENRDSYTDTQYF. DNA for the CDR3: TGTGCCACCGAGAACAGGGACAGCTACACAGATACGCAGTATTTT.

This rearrangement joins TRBV6-5 to TRBJ1-1; D unclear. Germline CDR1 is MNHEY and CDR2 is SVGAGI. The CDR3 contains 14 residues. V was trimmed by 0 bases and J by 1 base, leaving 6 bases between them. This chain's CDR3 is CASSYSSQNTEAFF. The CDR3 DNA follows: TGTGCCAGCAGTTACTCGAGTCAGAACACTGAAGCTTTCTTT.

The rearrangement joins TRBV12-5 to TRBJ2-5; 9 nucleotides agree with TRBD2. This CDR3 spans 15 amino acids. Germline CDR1 is LGHNT and CDR2 is FRNRAP. Trimming cost V 7 bases and J 5 bases; bases outside gene matches: 11. DNA of the CDR3: TGTGCTAGTGCCCACGCTGTAGCGGGGGCGGAGACCCAGTACTTC. Translating it yields CASAHAVAGAETQYF.